This T cell receptor (beta chain) comes out of a study of OX40 agonist ivuxolimab in advanced cancers. Trimming shortened V by 4 bases and J by 7 bases, and 12 bases separated the two germline ends. Germline assignment: CDR1 SGHTS and CDR2 YDEGEE. The CDR3 covers 12 residues. Produced via immunoSEQ multiplex PCR; TCRdb's table is partial and in-frame only. The sample has about 100,000 clones; approximately 91% are singletons. This clonotype was obtained from an adult with an advanced solid tumor such as melanoma, head and neck, liver or kidney cancer. The V and J genes are TRBV5-8 and TRBJ2-7, with D unresolved. The sequencing used CD4+ or CD8+ T cells sorted from blood, collected in a trial of the OX40 agonist ivuxolimab. DNA for the CDR3: TGTGCCAGCAGCCAAACCACGGTAGAGCAGTACTTC. Its translation: CASSQTTVEQYF.